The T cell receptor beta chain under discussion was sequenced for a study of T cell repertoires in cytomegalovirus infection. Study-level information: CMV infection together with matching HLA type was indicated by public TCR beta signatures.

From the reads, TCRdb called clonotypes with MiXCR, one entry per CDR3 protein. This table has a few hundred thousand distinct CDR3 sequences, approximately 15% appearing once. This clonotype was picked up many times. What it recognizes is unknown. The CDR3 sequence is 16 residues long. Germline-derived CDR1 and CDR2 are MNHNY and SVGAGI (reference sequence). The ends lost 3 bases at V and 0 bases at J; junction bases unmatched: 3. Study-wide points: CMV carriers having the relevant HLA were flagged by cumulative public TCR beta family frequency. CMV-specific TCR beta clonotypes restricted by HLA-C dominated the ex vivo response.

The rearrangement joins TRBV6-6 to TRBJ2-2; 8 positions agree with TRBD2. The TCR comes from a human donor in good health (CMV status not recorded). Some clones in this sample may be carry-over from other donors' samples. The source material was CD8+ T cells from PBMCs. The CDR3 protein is CASSYSGEPNTGELFF. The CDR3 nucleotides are TGTGCCAGCAGTTATAGCGGGGAACCGAACACCGGGGAGCTGTTTTTT.